The sequence of this TCR beta chain was determined in a study of blood T cell repertoires in COVID-19. Study details: The analysed material was cDNA or gDNA that came from T cells, B-cell-depleted T cells, or PBMCs.

Germline CDR1 is SGDLS and CDR2 is YYNGEE. The CDR3 is made up of 14 amino acids. The V end was cut by 2 bases, the J end by 2 bases, with 10 bases between. Produced via immunoSEQ multiplex PCR; TCRdb's table is partial and in-frame only. The table records approximately 120,000 clones, roughly 79% of them present only once. The chain links TRBV9 to TRBJ1-1; D unclear. The sample comprised peripheral blood. The source is a human donor in a cohort sampled during active COVID-19. The CDR3 protein is CASSVRYSNTEAFF. In nucleotides, the CDR3 is TGTGCCAGCAGCGTGAGATATAGCAACACTGAAGCTTTCTTT.